Presented here are 29 T cell receptor beta chains from one specimen sequenced in a study of T cell repertoires in cytomegalovirus infection. Each CDR3 protein gets one entry after TCRdb re-called the reads with MiXCR. This table holds hundreds of thousands of distinct CDR3 sequences, 5% to 8.5% found once. The material sequenced was PBMCs. Every receptor here comes from a human donor in good health (CMV status not recorded). Some clones in this sample may be carry-over from other donors' samples.

On this clonotype itself: A read error may be the cause here, since a much bigger clone is one base away. This chain connects TRBV28 to TRBJ1-2; TRBD1 matches at 7 bases. J lost 2 bases, V lost 5 bases, and 8 bases had no gene match. The CDR3 runs to 15 residues. Per germline, CDR1 MDHEN and CDR2 SYDVKM. As DNA, the CDR3 is TGTGCCAGCAGTCTCAGACAGGGAAGGAACTATGGCTACACCTTC. Amino acids: CASSLRQGRNYGYTF.

This clonotype was seen repeatedly, ten times or more. The chain has TRBV12-3 or TRBV12-4 and TRBJ1-1; TRBD1 is a possible D gene (5 bases). The CDR3 sequence is 13 residues long. Between the trimmed V and J ends, which lost 8 bases and 8 bases, there was a span of 18 bases. The CDR3 loop reads CASPSGREGEAFF. The CDR3 coding sequence is TGTGCCAGCCCTTCAGGGAGGGAGGGGGAAGCTTTCTTT.

The table lists this clonotype with many counts. This chain joins TRBV20-1 and TRBJ1-5; no reliable D call. CDR3 size: 14 residues. Germline CDR1 is DFQATT and CDR2 is SNEGSKA (reference sequence). V was clipped by 7 bases and J by 5 bases, with 18 bases between them. The CDR3 region has the DNA TGCAGTGATTGGAATCTTATGAAAGATCAGCCCCAGCATTTT. Amino acid sequence: CSDWNLMKDQPQHF.

This clonotype has at least ten counts. CDR3 in DNA: TGCGCCAGCAGCGGCCTCAGCGGGGGGCTGTACAATGAGCAGTTCTTC. Translating gives CASSGLSGGLYNEQFF. The rearrangement joins TRBV5-1 to TRBJ2-1; 9 bases are shared with TRBD2. The CDR3 loop spans 16 amino acids. The trim removed 4 bases at V and 4 bases at J, leaving 9 bases unmatched. Germline assignment: CDR1 SGHRS and CDR2 YFSETQ.

This clonotype was counted ten times or more. The chain is built from TRBV5-6 and TRBJ1-1, with 7 bases aligning to TRBD1. Germline CDR1 SGHDT, CDR2 YYEEEE. This CDR3 is 15 amino acids long. J was trimmed by 7 bases and V by 2 bases; bases with no gene match: 11. CDR3 sequence: CASSFPTGIFDEAFF. CDR3 nucleotides: TGTGCCAGCAGCTTTCCGACAGGGATCTTTGATGAAGCTTTCTTT.

This clonotype was counted ten times or more. The rearrangement uses TRBV20-1 and TRBJ2-1; 8 bases match TRBD1. The CDR3 spans 15 residues. V lost 3 bases to trimming and J lost 4 bases; unmatched junction nucleotides: 8. From germline, CDR1 is DFQATT and CDR2 SNEGSKA (reference sequence). In DNA, the CDR3 is TGCAGTGCTAGGGCCGGGACAGGCCTTTACAATGAGCAGTTCTTC. Its translation: CSARAGTGLYNEQFF.

This clonotype was detected ten times or more. The chain is built from TRBV2 and TRBJ1-4; D is ambiguous. Germline values: CDR1 SNHLY, CDR2 FYNNEI. The CDR3 has 14 amino acids. V was shortened by 8 bases and J by 4 bases, with 14 bases between the two germline ends. The CDR3 region has the DNA TGTGCCAGCGACGCGGACTTAAGTAATGAAAAACTGTTTTTT. It yields the protein CASDADLSNEKLFF. Full variable domain (rest looked up from reference TRBV2 and TRBJ1-4): EPEVTQTPSHQVTQMGQEVILRCVPISNHLYFYWYRQILGQKVEFLVSFYNNEISEKSEIFDDQFSVERPDGSNFTLKIRSTKLEDSAMYFCASDADLSNEKLFFGSGTQLSVL.

The chain combines TRBV20-1 with TRBJ1-4; D gene unclear. Germline CDR1 DFQATT, CDR2 SNEGSKA (reference sequence). The CDR3 has 14 residues. The V end lost 6 bases, the J end lost 7 bases, and 18 bases lay between the germline ends. The CDR3 here is CSAPAAAWSEKLFF. The DNA of the CDR3 is TGCAGTGCCCCGGCGGCAGCCTGGAGTGAAAAACTGTTTTTT.

The chain combines TRBV6-5 with TRBJ1-1; 8 bases are shared with TRBD1. Losses at the gene ends were 9 bases for V and 0 bases for J; bases not matched to a gene: 3. This CDR3 has 13 amino acids. Germline-derived CDR1 and CDR2 are MNHEY and SVGAGI. CDR3 residues: CASTGGLNTEAFF. CDR3 nucleotides: TGTGCCAGTACAGGGGGATTGAACACTGAAGCTTTCTTT.

This clonotype was counted ten times or more. DNA for the CDR3: TGTGCCAGCACCACAAGGCCGTGGGGGGCACTCACTGAAGCTTTCTTT. Amino acid sequence: CASTTRPWGALTEAFF. The rearrangement uses TRBV11-2 and TRBJ1-1, with D possibly TRBD1 on 6 matching bases. There are 16 residues in the CDR3. Trimming removed 7 bases at V and 4 bases at J, with 22 bases between. The germline CDR1 and CDR2 sequences are SGHAT and FQNNGV.

The count of this clonotype is one. This sequence joins TRBV5-6 and TRBJ2-5; D gene unclear. CDR1 and CDR2 (germline): SGHDT, YYEEEE. The CDR3 is 15 residues long. Trimming pared 4 bases from V and 0 bases from J, leaving 13 bases between. The CDR3 DNA reads TGTGCCAGCAGCCCCTCCATAGACTACCAAGAGACCCAGTACTTC. Translated: CASSPSIDYQETQYF.

This clonotype was counted between two and nine times. This chain uses TRBV4-2 with TRBJ1-2; no clear D gene. V was shortened by 0 bases and J by 2 bases, with 16 bases between the two germline ends. Germline V gene lookup returns CDR1 LGHNA and CDR2 YNFKEQ. CDR3 length: 17 amino acids. The CDR3 DNA reads TGTGCCAGCAGCCAAGAATCTTCGGTAGGCCCAAACTATGGCTACACCTTC. Amino acid sequence: CASSQESSVGPNYGYTF.

The chain links TRBV7-3 to TRBJ2-7; 7 bases map to TRBD1. This CDR3 is built from 15 residues. J was trimmed by 0 bases and V by 5 bases; bases with no gene match: 7. Germline V gives CDR1 SGHTA, CDR2 FQGTGA. CDR3 sequence reads: CASSRTGESSYEQYF. The CDR3 DNA follows: TGTGCCAGCAGCCGCACAGGGGAGAGCTCCTACGAGCAGTACTTC.

This clonotype was seen at least ten times. V and J are TRBV12-3 or TRBV12-4 and TRBJ1-6; 7 positions match TRBD1. This CDR3 spans 15 amino acids. J lost 7 bases, V lost 5 bases, and 8 bases had no gene match. The CDR3 DNA is TGTGCCAGCAGTCCCACAGGGGCCGGAAATTCACCCCTCCACTTT. This encodes CASSPTGAGNSPLHF.

This clonotype was counted ten times or more. The V and J genes are TRBV6-5 and TRBJ2-7; 7 bases are a match to TRBD2. Germline V gene sequence: CDR1 MNHEY, CDR2 SVGAGI. With V trimmed by 6 bases and J by 4 bases, 9 bases remained unmatched. The CDR3 consists of 14 residues. The CDR3 DNA sequence: TGTGCCAGCAGCAGGGAGGGAGGAGCTTACGAGCAGTACTTC. This gives the protein CASSREGGAYEQYF.

This clonotype was observed many times. J is TRBJ2-1 and V is TRBV7-2; D is unresolved. Trimming took 7 bases from V and 0 from J, leaving 7 bases between them. Germline CDR1 reads SGHTA; CDR2 reads FQGNSA. CDR3 size: 13 residues. CDR3 nucleotides: TGTGCCAGCATGGGTAGCTCCTACAATGAGCAGTTCTTC. Its protein product is CASMGSSYNEQFF.

This clonotype was observed at least ten times. This rearrangement joins TRBV7-2 to TRBJ2-5, with no clear D. Germline V lookup: CDR1 SGHTA, CDR2 FQGNSA. V was pared by 7 bases and J by 4 bases, with 19 bases between. This CDR3 is built from 15 residues. The CDR3 protein is CASTSGVGPSETQYF. DNA of the CDR3: TGTGCCAGCACCTCAGGCGTCGGCCCGTCAGAGACCCAGTACTTC.

This clonotype was seen at least ten times. The chain combines TRBV2 with TRBJ2-7; no clear D. Germline lookup yields CDR1 SNHLY and CDR2 FYNNEI. V lost 7 bases to trimming and J lost 5 bases, with 15 bases between them. This CDR3 has 13 residues. DNA of the CDR3: TGTGCCAGCATCCAGGCTAGTTCCCACGAGCAGTACTTC. Translation: CASIQASSHEQYF.

At least ten counts were recorded for this clonotype. The rearrangement joins TRBV7-2 to TRBJ2-2; 7 bases match TRBD1. V trimming: 3 bases; J trimming: 1 base; junction bases outside the gene matches: 2. This CDR3 is 15 amino acids long. Germline CDR1 and CDR2: SGHTA and FQGNSA. This CDR3 reads CASSFRQGNTGELFF. CDR3 bases: TGTGCCAGCAGCTTTCGACAGGGGAACACCGGGGAGCTGTTTTTT.

This clonotype was detected ten times or more. The chain has TRBV7-9 and TRBJ1-1; 7 nucleotides align to TRBD1. This CDR3 region has 14 residues. The junction had 6 bases not matched to a gene; V was cut back by 5 bases and J by 3 bases. CDR1 is SEHNR, CDR2 FQNEAQ, per germline (reference sequence). CDR3 in DNA: TGTGCCAGCAGCGCGACAGGGAGGGACACTGAAGCTTTCTTT. This codes for CASSATGRDTEAFF.

This clonotype showed up many times. V usage is TRBV7-9 and J usage is TRBJ1-4; D call uncertain. Trimming removed 4 bases from V and 0 bases from J, with 12 bases in between. In germline, CDR1 is SEHNR, CDR2 FQNEAQ (reference sequence). The CDR3 runs 16 residues. For the CDR3, the DNA is TGTGCCAGCAGCTCACAGATTTTTGCAACTAATGAAAAACTGTTTTTT. This encodes CASSSQIFATNEKLFF.

CDR3 bases: TGCGCCAGCAGTTATCAGGGGAGGACGAACACTGAAGCTTTCTTT. It specifies CASSYQGRTNTEAFF. The rearrangement uses TRBV10-2 and TRBJ1-1, with D maybe TRBD1 (6 bases). Trimming removed 5 bases at V and 1 base at J, with 14 bases between. CDR1 and CDR2 (germline): WSHSY, SAAADI. The CDR3 is 15 residues long.

In this sample, this clonotype turned up many times. This chain connects TRBV5-1 to TRBJ1-4; no clear D. The V end was cut by 4 bases, the J end by 5 bases, with 12 bases between. CDR3 length equals 14 residues. The germline V gene encodes CDR1 SGHRS and CDR2 YFSETQ. CDR3 bases: TGCGCCAGCAGCCGGGAAGGGTTAAATGAAAAACTGTTTTTT. It is translated as CASSREGLNEKLFF.

This clonotype was seen at least ten times. The chain joins TRBV20-1 to TRBJ1-2; D ambiguous. With 3 bases removed from V and 4 bases from J, the gap between germline ends came to 18 bases. Germline CDR1 DFQATT, CDR2 SNEGSKA (reference sequence). The CDR3 totals 15 residues. This chain's CDR3 is CSARHPSRLGYGYTF. As DNA, the CDR3 is TGCAGTGCTAGGCACCCGTCCCGACTCGGCTATGGCTACACCTTC.

This clonotype has just a few counts. This chain links TRBV7-9 with TRBJ1-2, with TRBD1 as a possible D gene (6 bases). Trimming left V 5 bases short and J 6 bases short, with 22 bases between. Germline CDR1 reads SEHNR; CDR2 reads FQNEAQ (reference sequence). This CDR3 region has 16 residues. The CDR3 DNA follows: TGTGCCAGCAGCCTGTTGGGGGGCAGGAGCCCCCATGGCTACACCTTC. It specifies CASSLLGGRSPHGYTF.

This clonotype was seen at least ten times. The chain joins TRBV7-9 to TRBJ1-2; 7 nucleotides agree with TRBD1. Germline trimming cut 5 bases from V and 8 bases from J; bases unmatched to any gene: 8. Germline V gene lookup returns CDR1 SEHNR and CDR2 FQNEAQ (reference sequence). The CDR3 has 13 residues. The CDR3 DNA reads as TGTGCCAGCAGCCTTACAGGGGACGGGGGCTACACCTTC. Its protein product is CASSLTGDGGYTF.

This clonotype was seen at least ten times. This chain joins TRBV7-2 and TRBJ2-6; 11 bases match TRBD1. From germline, CDR1 is SGHTA and CDR2 FQGNSA. The CDR3 length is 18 residues. Losses at the gene ends were 3 bases for V and 0 bases for J; bases not matched to a gene: 4. Here the CDR3 DNA reads TGTGCCAGCAGCTTTATGGACAGGGGGCCCTCTGGGGCCAACGTCCTGACTTTC. Translating gives CASSFMDRGPSGANVLTF.

In its sample, this clonotype was seen many times. The rearrangement uses TRBV28 and TRBJ1-2, with D uncertain. The germline V and J ends were trimmed by 3 bases and 12 bases, with 14 bases remaining between them. Germline V gene data show CDR1 as MDHEN and CDR2 as SYDVKM. The length of the CDR3 is 12 residues. The CDR3 DNA reads TGTGCCAGCAGTTTCTACAGTCGCGGGGACACCTTC. Translation gives CASSFYSRGDTF.

This clonotype was seen repeatedly, ten times or more. The rearrangement joins TRBV7-2 to TRBJ1-2; TRBD1 aligns across 7 bases. Germline lookup yields CDR1 SGHTA and CDR2 FQGNSA. This CDR3 spans 15 amino acids. The V segment lost 0 bases and the J segment 6 bases; nucleotides outside the gene matches: 7. CDR3 nucleotides: TGTGCCAGCAGCTTAGCCCCCACAGGGGAGAATGGCTACACCTTC. Its translation is CASSLAPTGENGYTF.